A single sample is the source of the 23 T cell receptor beta chains below, sequenced in a study of blood T cell repertoires in COVID-19. The assay was immunoSEQ multiplex PCR, and TCRdb's table has in-frame clones only and misses some. Of some 110,000 clones in the sample, 75% to 85% were seen once. Source material: peripheral blood. The receptors were gathered from a woman in her 70s with acute or convalescent COVID-19.

This chain joins TRBV10-1 and TRBJ1-5; D is uncertain. CDR3 length equals 15 residues. Looked up from germline, CDR1 is WNHNN and CDR2 is SYGVQD (reference sequence). V lost 3 bases to trimming and J lost 4 bases, with 13 bases between them. Here the CDR3 reads CASSDSGFANQPQHF. CDR3 in DNA: TGCGCCAGCAGTGATTCGGGGTTCGCAAATCAGCCCCAGCATTTT.

This clone was counted only a few times. This rearrangement joins TRBV19 to TRBJ1-2, with 7 nucleotides matching TRBD1. CDR1 and CDR2 from the germline V gene are LNHDA and SQIVND (reference sequence). V was pared by 7 bases and J by 6 bases, with 5 bases of the junction left unmatched. The CDR3 contains 12 residues. CDR3: CASNQGDNGYTF. The CDR3, as DNA: TGTGCCAGTAACCAGGGGGATAATGGCTACACCTTC.

Concerning this clone itself: Germline is not matched at one junction end, which may reflect a read error. This chain uses TRBV12-3 or TRBV12-4 with TRBJ1-2; D is undetermined. CDR3 length: 12 amino acids. CDR3 sequence: CASSLTNYGYTF. CDR3 nucleotides: TGTGCCAGCAGTTTGACTAATTATGGCTACACCTTC.

The sample holds many counts of this clone. V gene TRBV9 combines with J gene TRBJ1-3; maybe TRBD1 (5 bases). Germline lookup yields CDR1 SGDLS and CDR2 YYNGEE. V lost 1 base and J lost 2, with 10 bases in between. The CDR3 length is 15 residues. CDR3 sequence: CASSVSRGTGNTIYF. CDR3 in DNA: TGTGCCAGCAGCGTATCACGGGGGACTGGAAACACCATATATTTT.

CDR3 amino acids: CASSENFRSNTGELFF. In DNA, the CDR3 is TGTGCCAGCAGTGAAAATTTTCGGTCGAACACCGGGGAGCTGTTTTTT. The chain employs TRBV6-1 and TRBJ2-2; no clear D. Trimming stripped 2 bases from V and 0 bases from J, with 10 bases between. Per germline, CDR1 MNHNS and CDR2 SASEGT. This CDR3 is built from 16 residues.

This chain links TRBV29-1 with TRBJ1-2, with D possibly matching TRBD1 (5 bases). The length of the CDR3 is 13 residues. Germline values: CDR1 SQVTM, CDR2 ANQGSEA. V was clipped by 6 bases and J by 0 bases, with 11 bases between them. CDR3 coding DNA: TGCAGCGTGCGGGGGAAGGCTAACTATGGCTACACCTTC. Its protein product is CSVRGKANYGYTF.

The chain combines TRBV29-1 with TRBJ1-1; D remains ambiguous. Germline V gene sequence: CDR1 SQVTM, CDR2 ANQGSEA. This CDR3 comprises 13 residues. V lost 0 bases to trimming and J lost 2 bases, with 7 bases between them. DNA for the CDR3: TGCAGCGTTGAAGAAATTCAAAACACTGAAGCTTTCTTT. This encodes CSVEEIQNTEAFF.

The chain is built from TRBV9 and TRBJ2-1, with 8 nucleotides matching TRBD2. CDR3 length: 14 amino acids. V lost 1 base and J lost 3; bases outside the gene matches: 0. Germline lookup yields CDR1 SGDLS and CDR2 YYNGEE. CDR3 nucleotides: TGTGCCAGCAGCGTAACTAGCGGCTACAATGAGCAGTTCTTC. Translating it yields CASSVTSGYNEQFF. Supplemented by reference TRBV9 and TRBJ2-1, the full variable domain reads DSGVTQTPKHLITATGQRVTLRCSPRSGDLSVYWYQQSLDQGLQFLIQYYNGEERAKGNILERFSAQQFPDLHSELNLSSLELGDSALYFCASSVTSGYNEQFFGPGTRLTVL.

The rearrangement uses TRBV18 and TRBJ1-2, with D tentatively TRBD1 (6 bases). Trimming shortened V by 3 bases and J by 3 bases, and 8 bases separated the two germline ends. Germline CDR1 is KGHSH and CDR2 is LQKENI. This CDR3 has 13 amino acids. In DNA form, the CDR3 reads TGTGCCAGCTCACCCCGACAGGACTATGGCTACACCTTC. It encodes CASSPRQDYGYTF.

CDR3 loop: CSVDSQGETQYF. The CDR3 DNA sequence: TGCAGCGTTGACTCTCAGGGGGAGACCCAGTACTTC. The rearrangement joins TRBV29-1 to TRBJ2-5, with a tentative D call TRBD1 (6 bases). Germline assignment: CDR1 SQVTM and CDR2 ANQGSEA. CDR3 size: 12 residues. Trimming took off 3 bases at V and 5 bases at J, with 10 bases between the two ends.

The genes are TRBV9 and TRBJ1-3; D gene uncertain. Trimming shortened V by 0 bases and J by 8 bases, and 15 bases separated the two germline ends. The CDR3 has 15 residues. Germline lookup yields CDR1 SGDLS and CDR2 YYNGEE. The CDR3 is CASSVESPGWDTIYF. The CDR3 DNA sequence: TGTGCCAGCAGCGTAGAGTCACCGGGGTGGGACACCATATATTTT.

This chain's CDR3 is CASSLALRGRTGELFF. CDR3 coding DNA: TGTGCCAGCAGCTTGGCCCTGAGGGGGCGAACCGGGGAGCTGTTTTTT. The rearrangement uses TRBV5-6 and TRBJ2-2; 7 bases match TRBD1. CDR3 length equals 16 residues. The V segment lost 0 bases and the J segment 5 bases; nucleotides outside the gene matches: 7. The germline gives CDR1 SGHDT, CDR2 YYEEEE.

Comment on this clone: Other nucleotide sequences from this sample produce the same CDR3. The gene calls are TRBV7-2 and TRBJ1-6; D might be TRBD1 (5 bases). The CDR3 spans 15 residues. The V gene's germline CDR1 is SGHTA and CDR2 FQGNSA. V was pared by 1 base and J by 10 bases, with 14 bases between. Here the CDR3 reads CASSLGQGGGSPLHF. CDR3 DNA sequence: TGTGCCAGCAGCTTAGGTCAGGGTGGTGGATCACCCCTCCACTTT. The full variable domain, completed using reference TRBV7-2 and TRBJ1-6, is GAGVSQSPSNKVTEKGKDVELRCDPISGHTALYWYRQSLGQGLEFLIYFQGNSAPDKSGLPSDRFSAERTGGSVSTLTIQRTQQEDSAVYLCASSLGQGGGSPLHFGNGTRLTVT.

This chain links TRBV28 with TRBJ1-1; 7 positions agree with TRBD1. Trimming cost V 2 bases and J 6 bases; bases outside gene matches: 6. In germline, CDR1 is MDHEN, CDR2 SYDVKM. CDR3 length equals 14 residues. The CDR3 reads CASSLPRTGSEAFF. CDR3 in DNA: TGTGCCAGCAGTTTACCACGGACAGGATCTGAAGCTTTCTTT.

The chain combines TRBV11-2 with TRBJ2-1, with 7 bases that match TRBD1. V shed 5 bases and J 2 bases; nucleotides not matched to a gene: 6. CDR1 and CDR2 from the germline V gene are SGHAT and FQNNGV. This CDR3 has 15 residues. CDR3 in amino acids: CASSPRQGTYNEQFF. CDR3 DNA: TGTGCCAGCAGCCCCAGACAGGGCACCTACAATGAGCAGTTCTTC. Complete variable domain (other parts from reference TRBV11-2 and TRBJ2-1): EAGVAQSPRYKIIEKRQSVAFWCNPISGHATLYWYQQILGQGPKLLIQFQNNGVVDDSQLPKDRFSAERLKGVDSTLKIQPAKLEDSAVYLCASSPRQGTYNEQFFGPGTRLTVL.

The gene calls are TRBV9 and TRBJ1-1; TRBD1 matches at 7 bases. The CDR3 sequence is 14 residues long. In germline, CDR1 is SGDLS, CDR2 YYNGEE. V shed 3 bases, J shed 3 bases, and the junction held 5 bases outside the gene matches. The CDR3 DNA is TGTGCCAGCAGCGCCCGGGACAGCTACACTGAAGCTTTCTTT. Translation gives CASSARDSYTEAFF.

This chain links TRBV7-9 with TRBJ2-1, with 11 bases identical to TRBD2. The V segment lost 6 bases and the J segment 5 bases; nucleotides outside the gene matches: 6. This CDR3 region has 15 residues. Germline lookup yields CDR1 SEHNR and CDR2 FQNEAQ (reference sequence). DNA of the CDR3: TGTGCCAGCAGTAGACTAGCGGGAAGAAACAATGAGCAGTTCTTC. Residues: CASSRLAGRNNEQFF.

V and J are TRBV7-8 and TRBJ1-1, with TRBD1 matching over 7 bases. CDR1 is SGHVS and CDR2 is FQNEAQ in the germline V gene. J gave up 4 bases and V 5 bases, and 4 bases lay outside the gene matches. The CDR3 length is 13 residues. The CDR3 DNA reads TGTGCCAGCAGCCCAGGGACAGCCACTGAAGCTTTCTTT. It encodes CASSPGTATEAFF.

This chain joins TRBV20-1 and TRBJ2-3; D is uncertain. The V end lost 3 bases, the J end lost 6 bases, and 10 bases lay between the germline ends. The length of the CDR3 is 12 residues. Germline V gives CDR1 DFQATT, CDR2 SNEGSKA (reference sequence). The DNA for the CDR3 is TGCAGTGCTAGTGCTCTAGTCGATACGCAGTATTTT. It is translated as CSASALVDTQYF.

The chain employs TRBV11-2 and TRBJ2-7; 10 bases are shared with TRBD1. This CDR3 has 14 residues. The junction had 6 bases not matched to a gene; V was cut back by 0 bases and J by 10 bases. Germline V gene sequence: CDR1 SGHAT, CDR2 FQNNGV. For the CDR3, the DNA is TGTGCCAGCAGCTTAGAGGGGCGGACAGGGGGTCAGTACTTC. Its translation is CASSLEGRTGGQYF.

V and J are TRBV5-4 and TRBJ1-6, with D tentatively TRBD1 (6 bases). The CDR3 totals 13 residues. Per the germline V gene, CDR1 is SGHNT and CDR2 is YYREEE (reference sequence). V was trimmed by 9 bases and J by 2 bases, leaving 9 bases between them. CDR3 sequence (DNA): TGTGCCACCACAGGGACCTATAATTCACCCCTCCACTTT. Amino acid sequence: CATTGTYNSPLHF.

The rearrangement joins TRBV19 to TRBJ1-6, with D tentatively TRBD1 (5 bases). The CDR3 has 15 residues. CDR1 is LNHDA and CDR2 is SQIVND in the germline V gene (reference sequence). V was trimmed by 5 bases and J by 6 bases, leaving 14 bases between them. CDR3 coding DNA: TGTGCCAGTAGTGGGGGGGGAGACTTTAATTCACCCCTCCACTTT. Protein: CASSGGGDFNSPLHF.

The chain uses TRBV24-1 and TRBJ1-2, with 9 bases matching TRBD1. After removal of 3 bases from V and 3 bases from J, the junction contained 4 bases not matched to a gene. CDR1 and CDR2 from the germline V gene are KGHDR and SFDVKD. The CDR3 consists of 15 residues. The CDR3 DNA follows: TGTGCCACCAGTGATCCCGGGACAGGGTACTATGGCTACACCTTC. Translated, it gives CATSDPGTGYYGYTF.